This passage covers 2 T cell receptor beta chains from one sample sequenced in a study of blood T cell repertoires in COVID-19. Here immunoSEQ multiplex PCR was the method, and the copy in TCRdb shows in-frame clones only, minus some. The sample has approximately 200,000 clones; approximately 88% are singletons. Sequenced material: peripheral blood. Source of these receptors: a woman in her 30s with acute or convalescent COVID-19.

This chain connects TRBV25-1 to TRBJ2-3; TRBD2 matches at 15 bases. Germline V gene data show CDR1 as MGHDK and CDR2 as SYGVNS. The CDR3 runs to 16 residues. Trimming cost V 4 bases and J 7 bases; bases outside gene matches: 6. DNA of the CDR3: TGTGCCAGCAGTGCTGGACTAGCGGGAGGGCCGCATACGCAGTATTTT. This gives the protein CASSAGLAGGPHTQYF.

The chain joins TRBV7-8 to TRBJ2-1, with TRBD2 matching 8 bases. J was trimmed by 7 bases and V by 4 bases; bases with no gene match: 12. The CDR3 sequence is 16 residues long. Germline CDR1 SGHVS, CDR2 FQNEAQ. For the CDR3, the DNA is TGTGCCAGCAGCTCCAGGGGACTAGTTCTCTCAAATGAGCAGTTCTTC. Amino acid sequence: CASSSRGLVLSNEQFF.